A few counts support the clone carrying this T cell receptor (beta chain). Antigen unknown. The data derive from a study of T cells after yellow fever vaccination. Study-level information: SMART-Seq v4 Ultra Low Input prepared libraries from low-cell fractions. Study outcomes and limitations: Most clones from primary vaccination were detected again post-booster (about 95% CD4, 88% CD8). Contamination by abundant bulk-population clonotypes could be present in FACS-sorted repertoires.

Germline CDR1 reads SGHNT; CDR2 reads YYREEE (reference sequence). V was clipped by 0 bases and J by 1 base, with 10 bases between them. This CDR3 is 16 amino acids long. The 5'RACE template-switching step produced TCR cDNA and added a universal primer site and UMIs. TCRdb analysed the 5' RACE reads with MiXCR anew, one entry per CDR3 protein. The data contain 340,000 or so distinct CDR3 sequences, approximately 12% of them singletons. The receptor comes from a man aged 18-30 years who received the YFV17D yellow fever vaccine. Sequencing was performed on CD4+ T cells sorted from PBMCs, taken 15 days after the yellow fever booster vaccination. The J gene is TRBJ2-2, the V gene TRBV5-4, with a possible D match to TRBD2 (6 bases). The CDR3 DNA follows: TGTGCCAGCAGCTTGGGGGGAGCGGGGAACACCGGGGAGCTGTTTTTT. Amino acid sequence: CASSLGGAGNTGELFF. The whole variable domain, remainder taken from reference TRBV5-4 and TRBJ2-2, is ETGVTQSPTHLIKTRGQQVTLRCSSQSGHNTVSWYQQALGQGPQFIFQYYREEENGRGNFPPRFSGLQFPNYSSELNVNALELDDSALYLCASSLGGAGNTGELFFGEGSRLTVL.